These 10 T cell receptor beta chains were sequenced from one sample in a study of T-cell memory formation after mild COVID-19. TCRdb used MiXCR to reprocess the 5' RACE reads, holding one entry per CDR3 protein. Of just under 350,000 distinct CDR3 sequences detected, under 15% appear once; the ten largest clones hold about 20%. The sample consisted of PBMCs or a T cell subset sorted from them (not recorded which). These receptors all stem from a young man who had mild COVID-19 (a few samples of this study predate the infection). Cell type and time point are not known.

This clonotype was observed a few times. The chain joins TRBV7-8 to TRBJ2-3; possibly TRBD2 for D (6 bases). Germline V gene data show CDR1 as SGHVS and CDR2 as FQNEAQ. V was cut by 1 base and J by 2 bases, with 16 bases left in between. This CDR3 region has 17 residues. The CDR3 region has the DNA TGTGCCAGCAGCTTAGTAAGGGCAGGAGGGCACACAGATACGCAGTATTTT. Translating gives CASSLVRAGGHTDTQYF.

The V call is TRBV15, the J call TRBJ2-3, with D perhaps TRBD1 (6 bases). Germline-derived CDR1 and CDR2 are LNHNV and YYDKDF (reference sequence). This CDR3 spans 16 amino acids. The V gene lost 0 bases and the J gene lost 1 base, with 11 bases spanning the gap. The CDR3 spells CATSRDRAGGTDTQYF. The CDR3 region has the DNA TGTGCCACCAGCAGAGATAGAGCAGGGGGCACAGATACGCAGTATTTT. Supplemented by reference TRBV15 and TRBJ2-3, the full variable domain reads DAMVIQNPRYQVTQFGKPVTLSCSQTLNHNVMYWYQQKSSQAPKLLFHYYDKDFNNEADTPDNFQSRRPNTSFCFLDIRSPGLGDTAMYLCATSRDRAGGTDTQYFGPGTRLTVL.

This clonotype was counted at least ten times. V is TRBV5-1 and J is TRBJ2-7, with 7 nucleotides matching TRBD1. Losses at the gene ends were 0 bases for V and 0 bases for J; bases not matched to a gene: 3. Germline CDR1 SGHRS, CDR2 YFSETQ. This CDR3 region has 15 residues. In DNA, the CDR3 is TGCGCCAGCAGCTTGGGGGACAGCCGCTCCTACGAGCAGTACTTC. It specifies CASSLGDSRSYEQYF.

In its sample, this clonotype was seen a few times. This chain connects TRBV15 to TRBJ1-2, with D hard to call. Germline V gene data show CDR1 as LNHNV and CDR2 as YYDKDF (reference sequence). Trimming cost V 6 bases and J 8 bases, with 13 bases left between them. CDR3 length: 12 residues. The CDR3 DNA is TGTGCCACCAGAACCTCCTACCGGGGCTACACCTTC. Amino acid sequence: CATRTSYRGYTF.

The V call is TRBV5-1, the J call TRBJ2-5; 8 nucleotides match TRBD2. CDR3 length: 17 amino acids. The ends lost 0 bases at V and 1 base at J; junction bases unmatched: 8. Germline V gene sequence: CDR1 SGHRS, CDR2 YFSETQ. CDR3 protein: CASSLGSAGVLQETQYF. The CDR3 DNA reads TGCGCCAGCAGCTTGGGGTCAGCGGGGGTCCTCCAAGAGACCCAGTACTTC.

The V gene is TRBV29-1, the J gene TRBJ1-5, with D unclear. This CDR3 has 13 residues. Trimming pared 7 bases from V and 4 bases from J, leaving 14 bases between. CDR1 is SQVTM and CDR2 is ANQGSEA in the germline V gene. The CDR3 nucleotides are TGCAGCGCCACGGGTCCTCAAAATCAGCCCCAGCATTTT. The encoded protein is CSATGPQNQPQHF. Drawing the rest from reference TRBV29-1 and TRBJ1-5, the complete variable domain is SAVISQKPSRDICQRGTSLTIQCQVDSQVTMMFWYRQQPGQSLTLIATANQGSEATYESGFVIDKFPISRPNLTFSTLTVSNMSPEDSSIYLCSATGPQNQPQHFGDGTRLSIL.

The V gene is TRBV5-1, the J gene TRBJ1-2; possibly TRBD1 for D (5 bases). Trimming took 0 bases from V and 0 from J, leaving 6 bases between them. Germline V gives CDR1 SGHRS, CDR2 YFSETQ. CDR3 size: 14 residues. The CDR3 reads CASSLGQSNYGYTF. CDR3 nucleotides: TGCGCCAGCAGCTTGGGACAGTCTAACTATGGCTACACCTTC.

There are a few counts of this clonotype. This sequence joins TRBV9 and TRBJ2-3, with D tentatively TRBD1 or TRBD2 (5 bases each). Trimming pared 4 bases from V and 6 bases from J, leaving 12 bases between. This CDR3 has 13 residues. Per germline, CDR1 SGDLS and CDR2 YYNGEE. CDR3 protein: CASSTGRDDTQYF. CDR3 coding DNA: TGTGCCAGCAGCACCGGTCGGGACGATACGCAGTATTTT.

This clonotype has just a few counts. The V and J genes are TRBV5-1 and TRBJ1-1; no clear D. CDR1 is SGHRS and CDR2 is YFSETQ in the germline V gene. This CDR3 is built from 16 residues. Trimming left V 0 bases short and J 1 base short, with 13 bases between. CDR3 amino acids: CASSLVVAGSNTEAFF. CDR3 bases: TGCGCCAGCAGCTTGGTTGTTGCGGGATCGAACACTGAAGCTTTCTTT.

The rearrangement uses TRBV12-3 or TRBV12-4 and TRBJ2-1, with D unclear. Trimming removed 5 bases from V and 2 bases from J, with 10 bases in between. The CDR3 covers 14 residues. The CDR3 spells CASSPPAAYNEQFF. As DNA, the CDR3 is TGTGCCAGCAGTCCACCAGCTGCCTACAATGAGCAGTTCTTC.